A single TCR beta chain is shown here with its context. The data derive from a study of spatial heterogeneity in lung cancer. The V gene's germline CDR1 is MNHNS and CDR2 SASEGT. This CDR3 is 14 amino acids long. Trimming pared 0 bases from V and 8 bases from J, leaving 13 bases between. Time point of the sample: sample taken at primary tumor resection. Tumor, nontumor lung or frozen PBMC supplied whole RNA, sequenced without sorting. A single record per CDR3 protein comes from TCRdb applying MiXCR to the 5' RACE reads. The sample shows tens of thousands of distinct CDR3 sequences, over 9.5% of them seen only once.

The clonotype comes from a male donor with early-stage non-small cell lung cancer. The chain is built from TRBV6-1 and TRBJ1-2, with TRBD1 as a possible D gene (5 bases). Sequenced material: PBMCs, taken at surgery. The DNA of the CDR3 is TGTGCCAGCAGTGAAGCGACGACAGTCGGCGGCTACACCTTC. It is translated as CASSEATTVGGYTF.